These T cell receptor beta chains were read from a single sample in a study of brain T cells in children with intractable seizures. Using immunoSEQ multiplex PCR, the repertoire was profiled, and TCRdb retains in-frame clones only, with some absent. Among 110,000 or so clones listed, under 95% were seen once. Sequencing used peripheral blood, obtained at surgery. The receptors here all came from a boy in the first two years of life with hemimegalencephaly and intractable seizures. The CDR3 runs from the conserved cysteine through the conserved F or W. Each record gives: V gene, CDR3 protein.

TRBV7-2,CASSPVASGYNEQFF
TRBV6-6,CASRDPERRNTGELFF
TRBV9,CASSPRAGQETSGANVLTF
TRBV30,CAWSARQRGTDTQYF
TRBV4-3,CASSRSAGSYEQYF
TRBV5-1,CASSLWTGRPQHF
TRBV4-1,CASSQGGAGYGYTF
TRBV19,CASSKGLPSSYNSPLHF
TRBV9,CASSVEDTGFSGNTIYF
TRBV19,CASSIARGLRTGTDTQYF
TRBV7-6,CASSFLVKHGADAEPHQPQHF
TRBV27,CASSRTVRNSPLHF
TRBV6-1,CASSEAETGPYNEQFF
TRBV13,CASSSASGRASYNEQFF
TRBV7-2,CASSLGPTVEEKLFF
TRBV14,CASSLLAGAGYEQYF
TRBV11-2,CASSRSWTVRGQETQYF
TRBV12-3/TRBV12-4,CASSLEGSEQFF
TRBV5-6,CASSFGKKLFF
TRBV6-2/TRBV6-3,CASSSPREAFF
TRBV3-1/TRBV3-2,CASSPRDNQPQHF
TRBV4-1,CASSQDRAGTTYNEQFF
TRBV21-1,CASSKAKPKLERGLQETQYF
TRBV3-1/TRBV3-2,CASSQDRALAGLHEQFF
TRBV5-1,CASSWSPGLANTGELFF
TRBV27,CATDPPDTQYF
TRBV6-5,CASSYSDRQFQPQHF
TRBV5-1,CASSLGQGFSYNSPLHF
TRBV7-9,CASSRRGRMNTEAFF
TRBV13,CASSSDSFYEQYF
TRBV6-5,CASSYQGGPQHF
TRBV7-8,CASSLAILAGVKYEQYF
TRBV5-1,CASSSGVGGTEAFF
TRBV28,CASSFDNYGYTF
TRBV20-1,CSARRRYEQYF
TRBV2,CASTGLAYEQYF
TRBV9,CASSPGQFRNEQYF
TRBV5-1,CASSMGLQQETQYF
TRBV29-1,CSVVRPLSYNEQFF
TRBV9,CASSVDYSKNIQYF
TRBV7-9,CASSLGRQSFYEQYF
TRBV25-1,CASSERGEGGETQYF
TRBV5-1,CASSEGQGVYQETQYF
TRBV4-2,CASSQPAGGDTQYF
TRBV18,CASSPATADYGYTF
TRBV2,CASSEALRGSGILSYNEQFF
TRBV28,CASTLRVGYGYTF
TRBV9,CASSPRTNTGELFF
TRBV2,CASSQLHATSGRAYEQYF
TRBV7-9,CASSRSGRSSYNEQFF
TRBV15,CATSRDFGQGVNEKLFF
TRBV4-1,CASSPQTVSYEQYF
TRBV27,CASRRTGTEGTPNYGYTF
TRBV28,CASSLLNEQYF
TRBV5-1,CASSLVAEGNTIYF
TRBV5-1,CASSNEGSGQYF
TRBV9,CASSVTGLDGYTF
TRBV2,CASSEDLHQPQHF
TRBV5-1,CASSRDRASYEQYF